This T cell receptor (beta chain) derives from a study of CD8 T cells in ankylosing spondylitis. Study results and limitations: Reportedly, disease-linked clones are significantly enriched in ankylosing spondylitis patients' matched synovial fluid. Past studies reported some motif variants in reactive arthritis synovial fluid and blood. Blood of patients with ankylosing spondylitis appeared to be characterized by a TCR beta motif of several highly homologous variants.

The V end was cut by 3 bases, the J end by 5 bases, with 13 bases between. The CDR3 contains 13 residues. Per the germline V gene, CDR1 is DFQATT and CDR2 is SNEGSKA (reference sequence). This clonotype has at least ten counts. What it binds is not known. By quantitative 5'-RACE with molecular barcodes, the TCR beta libraries were made. TCRdb redid the calling of the 5' RACE reads with MiXCR, one entry per CDR3 protein. The sample shows a few hundred thousand distinct CDR3 sequences, about 20% of them seen only once. The sequencing sample was made of blood, either unsorted or a sorted T cell fraction (not recorded which). This TCR derives from a male donor with ankylosing spondylitis. The rearrangement uses TRBV20-1 and TRBJ1-1, with D possibly TRBD1 on 6 matching bases. The DNA of the CDR3 is TGCAGTGCTAGTCGGGTCAGGGGAACTGAAGCTTTCTTT. This encodes CSASRVRGTEAFF.